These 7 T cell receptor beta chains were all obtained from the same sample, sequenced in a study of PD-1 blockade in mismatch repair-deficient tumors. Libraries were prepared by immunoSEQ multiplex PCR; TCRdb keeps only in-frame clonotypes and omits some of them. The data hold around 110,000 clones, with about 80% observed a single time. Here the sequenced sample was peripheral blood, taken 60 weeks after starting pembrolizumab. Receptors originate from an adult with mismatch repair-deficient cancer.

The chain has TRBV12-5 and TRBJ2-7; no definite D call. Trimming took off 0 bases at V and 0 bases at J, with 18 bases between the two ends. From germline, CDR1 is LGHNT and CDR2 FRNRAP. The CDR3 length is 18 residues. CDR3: CASGLVRELYNSSYEQYF. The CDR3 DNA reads TGTGCTAGTGGTTTGGTACGAGAACTTTACAACAGCTCCTACGAGCAGTACTTC. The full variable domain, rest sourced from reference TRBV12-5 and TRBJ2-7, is DARVTQTPRHKVTEMGQEVTMRCQPILGHNTVFWYRQTMMQGLELLAYFRNRAPLDDSGMPKDRFSAEMPDATLATLKIQPSEPRDSAVYFCASGLVRELYNSSYEQYFGPGTRLTVT.

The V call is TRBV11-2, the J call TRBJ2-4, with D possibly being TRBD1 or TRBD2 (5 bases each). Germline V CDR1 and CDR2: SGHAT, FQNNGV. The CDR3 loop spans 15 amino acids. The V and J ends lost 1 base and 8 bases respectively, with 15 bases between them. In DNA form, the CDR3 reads TGTGCCAGCAGCTTAGCGGTCAAACCGGGACACATTCAGTACTTC. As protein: CASSLAVKPGHIQYF.

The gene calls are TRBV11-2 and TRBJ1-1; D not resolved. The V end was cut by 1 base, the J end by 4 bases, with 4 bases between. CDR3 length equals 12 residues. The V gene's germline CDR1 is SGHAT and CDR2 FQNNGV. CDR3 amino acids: CASSLVGTEAFF. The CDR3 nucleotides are TGTGCCAGCAGCTTAGTGGGCACTGAAGCTTTCTTT.

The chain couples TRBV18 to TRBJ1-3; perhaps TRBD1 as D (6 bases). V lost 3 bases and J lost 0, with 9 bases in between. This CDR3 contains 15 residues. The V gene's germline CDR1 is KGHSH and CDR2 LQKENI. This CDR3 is CASSPWTDSGNTIYF. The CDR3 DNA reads TGTGCCAGCTCACCGTGGACAGACTCTGGAAACACCATATATTTT. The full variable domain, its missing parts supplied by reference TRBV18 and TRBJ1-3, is NAGVMQNPRHLVRRRGQEARLRCSPMKGHSHVYWYRQLPEEGLKFMVYLQKENIIDESGMPKERFSAEFPKEGPSILRIQQVVRGDSAAYFCASSPWTDSGNTIYFGEGSWLTVV.

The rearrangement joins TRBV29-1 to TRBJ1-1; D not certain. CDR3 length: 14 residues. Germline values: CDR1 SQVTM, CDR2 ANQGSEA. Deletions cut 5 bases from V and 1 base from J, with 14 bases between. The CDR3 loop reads CSVSRAGGNTEAFF. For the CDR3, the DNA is TGCAGCGTTTCCCGGGCTGGCGGGAACACTGAAGCTTTCTTT.

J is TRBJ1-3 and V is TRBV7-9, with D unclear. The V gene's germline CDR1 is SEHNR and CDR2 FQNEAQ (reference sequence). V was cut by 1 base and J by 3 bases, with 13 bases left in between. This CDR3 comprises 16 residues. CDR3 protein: CASSLVARVGGNTIYF. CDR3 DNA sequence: TGTGCCAGCAGCTTAGTGGCCCGTGTCGGTGGAAACACCATATATTTT.

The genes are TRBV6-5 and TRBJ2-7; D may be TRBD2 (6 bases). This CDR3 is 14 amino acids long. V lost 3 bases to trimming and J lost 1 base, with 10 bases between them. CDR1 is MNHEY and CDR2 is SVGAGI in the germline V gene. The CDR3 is CASSYRLASYEQYF. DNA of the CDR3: TGTGCCAGCAGTTATCGGCTAGCGTCCTACGAGCAGTACTTC.